Each of the 32 T cell receptor beta chains below was sequenced from the same sample in a study of blood T cell repertoires in COVID-19. Generated by immunoSEQ multiplex PCR, the TCRdb table keeps only in-frame clones and is missing some. The sample shows some 340,000 clones, roughly 90% of them seen only once. Sequenced: PBMCs or T cells enriched from blood (not recorded which). The source of these receptors is a woman aged 25 to 45 who had been exposed to COVID-19.

The chain joins TRBV29-1 to TRBJ1-2; D gene unclear. The CDR3 has 9 amino acids. Trimming left V 4 bases short and J 7 bases short, with 4 bases between. Germline V gene lookup returns CDR1 SQVTM and CDR2 ANQGSEA. The CDR3 bases are TGCAGCGTTGCTACTGGCTACACCTTC. Residues: CSVATGYTF.

The chain is built from TRBV5-1 and TRBJ2-3; perhaps TRBD2 as D (5 bases). The CDR3 length is 17 residues. Germline CDR1 SGHRS, CDR2 YFSETQ. V was trimmed by 1 base and J by 2 bases, leaving 17 bases between them. The CDR3 bases are TGCGCCAGCAGCTTGTTTTCGGGGTCCCTAAACACAGATACGCAGTATTTT. This codes for CASSLFSGSLNTDTQYF.

The genes are TRBV3-1 (or the pseudogene TRBV3-2) and TRBJ1-2; 7 bases are shared with TRBD1. V lost 1 base to trimming and J lost 5 bases; unmatched junction nucleotides: 10. CDR1 is LGHDT and CDR2 is YNNKEL in the germline V gene (reference sequence). This CDR3 region has 16 residues. In DNA form, the CDR3 reads TGTGCCAGCAGCCAAGCAACTAACAGGGGCCATTATGGCTACACCTTC. The encoded protein is CASSQATNRGHYGYTF.

On this clone itself: Other DNA sequences in the same sample also yield this CDR3. This sequence joins TRBV18 and TRBJ1-5; 10 bases are a match to TRBD1. The CDR3 sequence is 15 residues long. CDR1 is KGHSH and CDR2 is LQKENI in the germline V gene. The junction had 7 bases not matched to a gene; V was cut back by 6 bases and J by 5 bases. The CDR3 bases are TGTGCCAGCTCGCCCGGGACAGGGGTCGATCAGCCCCAGCATTTT. Amino acid sequence: CASSPGTGVDQPQHF.

The chain joins TRBV5-5 to TRBJ2-7, with D tentatively TRBD2 (5 bases). The CDR3 length is 14 residues. Trimming removed 5 bases from V and 4 bases from J, with 16 bases in between. Germline loops: CDR1 SGHKS, CDR2 YYEKEE (reference sequence). The CDR3 DNA follows: TGTGCCAGCAGTTCGCGGGCCGCAGAGTACGAGCAGTACTTC. It translates to CASSSRAAEYEQYF. The full variable domain, completed using reference TRBV5-5 and TRBJ2-7, is DAGVTQSPTHLIKTRGQQVTLRCSPISGHKSVSWYQQVLGQGPQFIFQYYEKEERGRGNFPDRFSARQFPNYSSELNVNALLLGDSALYLCASSSRAAEYEQYFGPGTRLTVT.

This clone showed up just once. The V and J genes are TRBV4-2 and TRBJ2-3, with 12 bases lining up with TRBD2. Trimming removed 2 bases from V and 4 bases from J; junction bases left unmatched: 4. CDR1 LGHNA and CDR2 YNFKEQ come from the germline V gene. The CDR3 runs 16 residues. CDR3: CASSQSTSGGADTQYF. The CDR3 nucleotides are TGTGCCAGCAGCCAATCGACTAGCGGGGGTGCAGATACGCAGTATTTT.

The CDR3 spells CASSLAGDSYNEQFF. The CDR3 DNA follows: TGTGCCAGCAGCCTAGCGGGGGATTCCTACAATGAGCAGTTCTTC. V and J are TRBV9 and TRBJ2-1; 10 bases are shared with TRBD2. This CDR3 region has 15 residues. V trimming: 4 bases; J trimming: 1 base; junction bases outside the gene matches: 2. The V gene's germline CDR1 is SGDLS and CDR2 YYNGEE.

This clone was recorded only once. V usage is TRBV18 and J usage is TRBJ2-2; TRBD1 agrees at 7 bases. The V gene end was trimmed by 6 bases and the J gene end by 12 bases; junction bases not matched to a gene: 4. The CDR3 covers 11 residues. The germline V gene encodes CDR1 KGHSH and CDR2 LQKENI. Written as DNA, the CDR3 is TGTGCCAGCTCCCGACAGGGAAAGCTGTTTTTT. This sequence encodes CASSRQGKLFF.

This chain joins TRBV10-3 and TRBJ2-2; 10 bases fit TRBD1. This CDR3 is 15 amino acids long. The germline V gene has CDR1 ENHRY and CDR2 SYGVKD. The V and J ends lost 8 bases and 9 bases, in that order; junction bases with no gene match: 12. CDR3 protein: CAIEESGTGERELFF. CDR3 nucleotide sequence: TGTGCCATCGAAGAGTCCGGGACAGGGGAGAGGGAGCTGTTTTTT.

This chain links TRBV2 with TRBJ2-3; a possible D gene is TRBD1 (6 bases). Germline loops: CDR1 SNHLY, CDR2 FYNNEI. The length of the CDR3 is 15 residues. The ends were cut back, 7 bases at V and 5 bases at J, with 19 bases in the middle. The CDR3 is CASTLFPGRGDTQYF. As DNA, the CDR3 is TGTGCCAGCACCTTATTTCCCGGCAGGGGAGATACGCAGTATTTT.

This clone was counted a single time. J is TRBJ2-5 and V is TRBV18; the D gene is possibly TRBD2 (6 bases). Germline assignment: CDR1 KGHSH and CDR2 LQKENI. The CDR3 is 14 residues long. Trimming shortened V by 5 bases and J by 3 bases, and 13 bases separated the two germline ends. The CDR3: CASSWRGREETQYF. CDR3 in DNA: TGTGCCAGCTCATGGAGGGGCCGGGAAGAGACCCAGTACTTC.

This clone was found many times. The V call is TRBV7-2, the J call TRBJ1-2; TRBD1 agrees at 9 bases. In germline, CDR1 is SGHTA, CDR2 FQGNSA. Losses at the gene ends were 4 bases for V and 3 bases for J; bases not matched to a gene: 6. The CDR3 has 15 residues. CDR3 region: CASSSPRTGDYGYTF. For the CDR3, the DNA is TGTGCCAGCAGCTCCCCCCGGACAGGGGACTATGGCTACACCTTC. Full variable domain (missing parts from reference TRBV7-2 and TRBJ1-2): GAGVSQSPSNKVTEKGKDVELRCDPISGHTALYWYRQSLGQGLEFLIYFQGNSAPDKSGLPSDRFSAERTGGSVSTLTIQRTQQEDSAVYLCASSSPRTGDYGYTFGSGTRLTVV.

The chain uses TRBV5-1 and TRBJ1-2, with D uncertain. Per germline, CDR1 SGHRS and CDR2 YFSETQ. V dropped 2 bases and J dropped 11 bases, with 13 bases sitting between them. The CDR3 runs to 12 residues. The CDR3 DNA sequence: TGCGCCAGCAGCTTAGGACGGCGGGCTTACACCTTC. It yields the protein CASSLGRRAYTF.

The chain uses TRBV6-6 and TRBJ2-7; 13 bases fit TRBD2. The CDR3 is 18 amino acids. Per the germline V gene, CDR1 is MNHNY and CDR2 is SVGAGI (reference sequence). The V and J ends lost 5 bases and 4 bases, in that order; junction bases with no gene match: 14. CDR3 amino acids: CASSLVGKGTSGAYEQYF. The CDR3 DNA sequence: TGTGCCAGCAGTCTGGTGGGGAAAGGGACTAGCGGGGCTTACGAGCAGTACTTC.

This rearrangement joins TRBV6-2 or TRBV6-3 to TRBJ2-3, with D tentatively TRBD1 (6 bases). The CDR3 sequence is 15 residues long. Germline V CDR1 and CDR2: MNHEY, SVGEGT. V was clipped by 4 bases and J by 1 base, with 12 bases between them. CDR3: CASSLRTARTDTQYF. The CDR3 bases are TGTGCCAGCAGTTTACGGACAGCCCGCACAGATACGCAGTATTTT.

This clone turned up a few times. The CDR3 protein is CASSPWDSSGNTIYF. CDR3 sequence (DNA): TGTGCCAGCAGCCCCTGGGACAGCTCTGGAAACACCATATATTTT. V and J are TRBV7-9 and TRBJ1-3, with 7 bases aligning to TRBD1. Germline CDR1 is SEHNR and CDR2 is FQNEAQ (reference sequence). The V gene end was trimmed by 5 bases and the J gene end by 0 bases; junction bases not matched to a gene: 4. CDR3 length equals 15 residues.

This clone was seen once. V and J are TRBV21-1 and TRBJ1-5; the D segment call TRBD1 is taken from the table without a DNA check. TRBV21-1 is designated a pseudogene. CDR3 length: 14 amino acids. CDR3 region: CASSKVGACQPQHF. The CDR3 nucleotides read TGTGCCAGCAGCAAAGTTGGGGCCTGTCAGCCCCAGCATTTT.

This chain uses TRBV12-3 or TRBV12-4 with TRBJ2-1; D is possibly TRBD2 (5 bases). The CDR3 runs 13 residues. Trimming stripped 5 bases from V and 9 bases from J, with 14 bases between. This CDR3 reads CASSRGMAGEQFF. The CDR3 DNA is TGTGCCAGCAGTCGGGGAATGGCGGGTGAGCAGTTCTTC.

V and J are TRBV30 and TRBJ2-1; 7 nucleotides match TRBD2. This CDR3 has 12 residues. CDR1 and CDR2 from the germline V gene are GTSNPN and SVGIG (reference sequence). V was pared by 4 bases and J by 3 bases, with 0 bases of the junction left unmatched. This CDR3 reads CAWTSGYNEQFF. As DNA, the CDR3 is TGTGCCTGGACTAGCGGCTACAATGAGCAGTTCTTC.

The chain links TRBV21-1 to TRBJ1-5. TRBV21-1 is noted as a pseudogene. The CDR3 loop spans 11 amino acids. In DNA form, the CDR3 reads TGTGCCAGCAGCAAAGTCCGGCCCCAGCATTTT. Translated: CASSKVRPQHF.

This rearrangement joins TRBV4-2 to TRBJ2-2, with 8 bases lining up with TRBD2. The J segment lost 2 bases and the V segment lost 0 bases, leaving 2 bases of the junction unmatched. Looked up from germline, CDR1 is LGHNA and CDR2 is YNFKEQ. The length of the CDR3 is 16 residues. The CDR3 region has the DNA TGTGCCAGCAGCCAAGACAGCGGGGGAAACACCGGGGAGCTGTTTTTT. It encodes CASSQDSGGNTGELFF.

The V gene is TRBV4-1, the J gene TRBJ2-2; 8 bases are a match to TRBD1. The CDR3 has 16 residues. Trimming took 7 bases from V and 1 from J; bases not matched to a gene: 8. CDR1 and CDR2 from the germline V gene are MGHRA and YSYEKL. The DNA for the CDR3 is TGCGCCAGCACAGGGGGCATTGACTTGAACACCGGGGAGCTGTTTTTT. It encodes CASTGGIDLNTGELFF.

This clone has just a few counts. The chain has TRBV19 and TRBJ1-5; 8 bases are a match to TRBD1. CDR1 and CDR2 from the germline V gene are LNHDA and SQIVND (reference sequence). The CDR3 is 13 residues long. The trim removed 6 bases at V and 7 bases at J, leaving 5 bases unmatched. The CDR3 nucleotides read TGTGCCAGTAGGGACAGGGAGGGCCAGCCCCAGCATTTT. Translation: CASRDREGQPQHF.

This chain joins TRBV4-1 and TRBJ1-3; perhaps TRBD1 as D (6 bases). Germline V lookup: CDR1 MGHRA, CDR2 YSYEKL. The CDR3 spans 15 residues. V shed 2 bases and J shed 4 bases, with 12 bases lying between them. CDR3: CASSQSRGGGNTIYF. CDR3 DNA: TGCGCCAGCAGCCAAAGCAGGGGTGGAGGAAACACCATATATTTT.

The chain links TRBV14 to TRBJ1-6, with 8 nucleotides matching TRBD1. CDR3 size: 18 residues. Germline lookup yields CDR1 SGHDN and CDR2 FVKESK. V lost 4 bases, J lost 7 bases, and 15 bases stayed unmatched. The CDR3 nucleotides read TGTGCCAGCAGCCTCAGAAGAATAGGACAGGGTAGGAATTCACCCCTCCACTTT. Translated, it gives CASSLRRIGQGRNSPLHF.

The chain links TRBV12-3 or TRBV12-4 to TRBJ2-2; D ambiguous. Trimming took 6 bases from V and 5 from J, leaving 7 bases between them. The CDR3 covers 12 residues. CDR3 sequence reads: CASSSWTGELFF. The DNA for the CDR3 is TGTGCCAGCAGCAGTTGGACCGGGGAGCTGTTTTTT.

V is TRBV29-1 and J is TRBJ1-4; no definite D call. The CDR3 runs to 14 residues. V was pared by 6 bases and J by 0 bases, with 11 bases between. Looked up from germline, CDR1 is SQVTM and CDR2 is ANQGSEA. The CDR3 loop is CSVRYVATNEKLFF. CDR3 DNA sequence: TGCAGCGTGCGCTACGTTGCAACTAATGAAAAACTGTTTTTT.

The chain carries TRBV4-1 and TRBJ2-5; perhaps TRBD1 as D (6 bases). Germline CDR1 reads MGHRA; CDR2 reads YSYEKL. There are 16 residues in the CDR3. V lost 3 bases, J lost 5 bases, and 19 bases lay in between. CDR3 bases: TGCGCCAGCAGCCACCTCCAGGGTACAGGGCGGGAGACCCAGTACTTC. The encoded protein is CASSHLQGTGRETQYF.

This sequence joins TRBV7-6 and TRBJ1-2; D is possibly TRBD1 (5 bases). Germline V gene sequence: CDR1 SGHVS, CDR2 FNYEAQ. Deletions cut 2 bases from V and 8 bases from J, with 12 bases between. This CDR3 contains 13 residues. This chain's CDR3 is CASSLQGLQGYTF. The CDR3 coding sequence is TGTGCCAGCAGCTTACAGGGTCTGCAAGGCTACACCTTC.

The chain couples TRBV4-1 to TRBJ1-2, with D unclear. CDR1 is MGHRA, CDR2 YSYEKL, per germline. The CDR3 extends over 13 amino acids. V was cut by 0 bases and J by 7 bases, with 9 bases left in between. The CDR3 nucleotides read TGCGCCAGCAGCCAAGAGTTATGGGCTGGCTACACCTTC. This gives the protein CASSQELWAGYTF.

The V and J genes are TRBV5-6 and TRBJ1-1; TRBD1 might be the D (5 bases). V was shortened by 0 bases and J by 7 bases, with 19 bases between the two germline ends. Germline-derived CDR1 and CDR2 are SGHDT and YYEEEE. The length of the CDR3 is 16 residues. The CDR3 DNA is TGTGCCAGCAGCTTGGGGGGGAGGACCCTTCTACTTGAAGCTTTCTTT. Amino acids: CASSLGGRTLLLEAFF.

The V call is TRBV12-3 or TRBV12-4, the J call TRBJ1-2; 8 bases align to TRBD1. After removal of 6 bases from V and 7 bases from J, the junction contained 7 bases not matched to a gene. This CDR3 has 13 amino acids. In nucleotides, the CDR3 is TGTGCCAGCAGACCACAGGGGGTCGGTGGCTACACCTTC. This translates into CASRPQGVGGYTF.